This paragraph reports one TCR beta chain. The table came from immunoSEQ multiplex PCR; TCRdb's copy has only in-frame clones and leaves some out. The sample has over 65,000 clones, nearly 95% seen once. This record comes from a study of shared T cell receptors in the human thymus. The germline V gene has CDR1 SGHDN and CDR2 FVKESK. V lost 0 bases, J lost 6 bases, and 15 bases lay in between. The CDR3 is 16 amino acids. Input material: thymocytes. The clonotype originates from a human donor. This sequence joins TRBV14 and TRBJ2-4; D gene ambiguous. The CDR3 DNA reads TGTGCCAGCAGCCAAGATGCGGAGTTCGACTCAAACATTCAGTACTTC. Translation gives CASSQDAEFDSNIQYF.